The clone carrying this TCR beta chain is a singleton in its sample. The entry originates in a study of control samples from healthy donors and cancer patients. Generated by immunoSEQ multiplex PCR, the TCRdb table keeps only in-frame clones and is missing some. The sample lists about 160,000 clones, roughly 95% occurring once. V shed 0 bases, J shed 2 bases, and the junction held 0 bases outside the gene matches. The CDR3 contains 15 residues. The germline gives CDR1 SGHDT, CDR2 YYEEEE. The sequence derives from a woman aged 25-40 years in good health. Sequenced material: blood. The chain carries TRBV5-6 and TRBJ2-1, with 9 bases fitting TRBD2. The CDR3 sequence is CASSLGGRAYNEQFF. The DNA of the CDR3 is TGTGCCAGCAGCTTGGGCGGGAGGGCCTACAATGAGCAGTTCTTC.